This entry features one TCR beta chain sequence. The data derive from a study of blood T cells in healthy people across ages. CDR1 MNHEY and CDR2 SVGEGT come from the germline V gene. The CDR3 length is 14 residues. Trimming removed 7 bases from V and 0 bases from J, with 10 bases in between. Next came a second PCR, run for 7 to 11 cycles, which used a sample-barcoded 5' primer along with a J-beta primer mix. TCRdb fed the 5' RACE reads into MiXCR, producing one record per CDR3 protein. This sample has around 870,000 distinct CDR3 sequences, with around 28% found just once. The sequenced material came from blood. The origin of this receptor is a woman at least 80 years old in good health. The chain has TRBV6-2 or TRBV6-3 and TRBJ1-5, with a weak D call TRBD1 (5 bases). As DNA, the CDR3 is TGTGCCAGCAAGAAGACAGCTAGCAATCAGCCCCAGCATTTT. The encoded protein is CASKKTASNQPQHF.